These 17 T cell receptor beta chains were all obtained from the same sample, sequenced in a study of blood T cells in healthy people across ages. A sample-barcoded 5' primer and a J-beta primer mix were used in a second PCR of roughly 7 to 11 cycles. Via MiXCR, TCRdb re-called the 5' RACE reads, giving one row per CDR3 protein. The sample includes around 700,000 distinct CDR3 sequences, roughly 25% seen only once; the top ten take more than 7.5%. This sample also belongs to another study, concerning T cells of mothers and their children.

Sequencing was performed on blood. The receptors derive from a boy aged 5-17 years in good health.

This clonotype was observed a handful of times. DNA of the CDR3: TGTGCCAGCAGCTCCCCGACTCGGGCCGGGACCTACGAGCAGTACTTC. This gives the protein CASSSPTRAGTYEQYF. This rearrangement joins TRBV11-1 to TRBJ2-7; a possible D gene is TRBD2 (5 bases). Germline CDR1 and CDR2: SGHAT and FQDESV (reference sequence). The CDR3 is 16 residues long. The ends were cut back, 4 bases at V and 2 bases at J, with 18 bases in the middle.

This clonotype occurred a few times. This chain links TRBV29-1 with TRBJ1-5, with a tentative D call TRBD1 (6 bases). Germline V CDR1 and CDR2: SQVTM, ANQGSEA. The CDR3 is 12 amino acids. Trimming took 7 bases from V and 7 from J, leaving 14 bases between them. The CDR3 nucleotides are TGCAGCGCCTTGGGGGGCTGGCAGCCCCAGCATTTT. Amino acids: CSALGGWQPQHF. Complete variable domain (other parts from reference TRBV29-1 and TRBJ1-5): SAVISQKPSRDICQRGTSLTIQCQVDSQVTMMFWYRQQPGQSLTLIATANQGSEATYESGFVIDKFPISRPNLTFSTLTVSNMSPEDSSIYLCSALGGWQPQHFGDGTRLSIL.

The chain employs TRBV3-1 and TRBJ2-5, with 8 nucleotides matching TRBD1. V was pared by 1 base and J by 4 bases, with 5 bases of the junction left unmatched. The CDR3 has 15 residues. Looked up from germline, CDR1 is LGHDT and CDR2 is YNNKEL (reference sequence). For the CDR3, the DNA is TGTGCCAGCAGCCAAGCCACAGGGGGTGGAGAGACCCAGTACTTC. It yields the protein CASSQATGGGETQYF.

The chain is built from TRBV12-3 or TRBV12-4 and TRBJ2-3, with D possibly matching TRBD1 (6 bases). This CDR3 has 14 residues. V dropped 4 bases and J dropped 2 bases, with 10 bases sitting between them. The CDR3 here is CASSSTGPTDTQYF. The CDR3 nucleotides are TGTGCCAGCAGTTCCACAGGGCCCACAGATACGCAGTATTTT.

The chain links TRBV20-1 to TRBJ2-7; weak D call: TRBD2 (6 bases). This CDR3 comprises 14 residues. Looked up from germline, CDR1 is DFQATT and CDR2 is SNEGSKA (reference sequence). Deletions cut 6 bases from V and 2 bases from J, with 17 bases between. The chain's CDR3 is CSAPDGGSTYEQYF. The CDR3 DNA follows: TGCAGTGCGCCGGACGGAGGGTCAACCTACGAGCAGTACTTC.

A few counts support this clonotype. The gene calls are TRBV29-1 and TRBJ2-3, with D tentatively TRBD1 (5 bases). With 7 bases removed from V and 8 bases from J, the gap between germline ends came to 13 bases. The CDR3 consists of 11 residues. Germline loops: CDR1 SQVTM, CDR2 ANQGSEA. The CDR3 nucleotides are TGCAGCGGGGAAAGCCAGGGTACGCAGTATTTT. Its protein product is CSGESQGTQYF.

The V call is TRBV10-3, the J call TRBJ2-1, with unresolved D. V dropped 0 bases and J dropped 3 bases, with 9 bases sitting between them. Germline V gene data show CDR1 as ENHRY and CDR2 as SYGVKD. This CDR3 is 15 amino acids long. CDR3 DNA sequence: TGTGCCATCAGTGAGTCTACAGATGACTACAATGAGCAGTTCTTC. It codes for CAISESTDDYNEQFF.

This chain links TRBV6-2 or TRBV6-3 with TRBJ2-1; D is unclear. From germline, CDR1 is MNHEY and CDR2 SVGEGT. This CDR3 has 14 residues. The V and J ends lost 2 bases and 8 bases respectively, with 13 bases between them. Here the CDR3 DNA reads TGTGCCAGCAGTTACGAGATGTCCTCCGATGAGCAGTTCTTC. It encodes CASSYEMSSDEQFF.

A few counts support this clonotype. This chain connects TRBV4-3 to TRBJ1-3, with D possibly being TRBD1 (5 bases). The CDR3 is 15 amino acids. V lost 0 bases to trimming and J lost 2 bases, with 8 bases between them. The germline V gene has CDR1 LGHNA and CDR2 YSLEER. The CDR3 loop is CASSQDQGPGNTIYF. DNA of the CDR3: TGCGCCAGCAGCCAAGATCAGGGCCCTGGAAACACCATATATTTT.

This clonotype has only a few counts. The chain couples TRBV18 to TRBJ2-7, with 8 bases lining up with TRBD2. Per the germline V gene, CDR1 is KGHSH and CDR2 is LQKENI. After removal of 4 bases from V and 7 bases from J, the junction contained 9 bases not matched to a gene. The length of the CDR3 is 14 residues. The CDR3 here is CASSRSGGTREQYF. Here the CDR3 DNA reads TGTGCCAGCTCACGATCGGGAGGGACTAGGGAGCAGTACTTC.

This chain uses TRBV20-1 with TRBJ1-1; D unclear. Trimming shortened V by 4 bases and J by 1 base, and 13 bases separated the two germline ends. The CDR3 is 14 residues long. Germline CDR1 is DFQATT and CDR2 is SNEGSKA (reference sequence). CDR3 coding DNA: TGCAGTGCTAAGGGCGGATGGGGGAACACTGAAGCTTTCTTT. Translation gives CSAKGGWGNTEAFF.

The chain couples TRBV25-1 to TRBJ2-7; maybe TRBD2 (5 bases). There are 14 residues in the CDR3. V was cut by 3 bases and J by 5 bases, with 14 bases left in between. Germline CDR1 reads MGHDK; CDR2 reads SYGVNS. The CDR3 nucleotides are TGTGCCAGCAGTGAGAGGACTGGGCACAACGAGCAGTACTTC. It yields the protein CASSERTGHNEQYF.

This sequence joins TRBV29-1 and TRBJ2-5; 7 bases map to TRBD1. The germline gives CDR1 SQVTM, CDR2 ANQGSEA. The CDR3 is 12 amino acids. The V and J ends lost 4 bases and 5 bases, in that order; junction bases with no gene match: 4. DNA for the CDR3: TGCAGCGTTGGGCACAGGGGTGAGACCCAGTACTTC. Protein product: CSVGHRGETQYF.

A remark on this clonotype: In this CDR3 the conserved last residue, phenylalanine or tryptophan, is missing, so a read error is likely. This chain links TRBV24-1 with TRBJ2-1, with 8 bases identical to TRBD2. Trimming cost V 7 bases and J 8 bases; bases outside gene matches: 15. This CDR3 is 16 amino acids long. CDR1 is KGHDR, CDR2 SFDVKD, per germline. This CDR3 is CATSPGALISGDEQFL. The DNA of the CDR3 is TGTGCCACCAGCCCAGGTGCCCTGATTAGCGGGGATGAGCAGTTCCTC.

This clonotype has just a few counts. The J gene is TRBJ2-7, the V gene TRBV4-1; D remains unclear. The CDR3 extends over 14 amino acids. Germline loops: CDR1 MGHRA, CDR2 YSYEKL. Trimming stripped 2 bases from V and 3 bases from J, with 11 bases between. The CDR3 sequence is CASSQYVPDYEQYF. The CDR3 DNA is TGCGCCAGCAGCCAATACGTTCCGGACTACGAGCAGTACTTC.

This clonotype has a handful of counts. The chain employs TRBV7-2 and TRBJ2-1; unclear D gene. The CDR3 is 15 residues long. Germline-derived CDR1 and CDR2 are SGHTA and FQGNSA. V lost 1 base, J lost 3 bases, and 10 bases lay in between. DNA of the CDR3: TGTGCCAGCAGCTTAGTTGTGGAATTCTACAATGAGCAGTTCTTC. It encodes CASSLVVEFYNEQFF. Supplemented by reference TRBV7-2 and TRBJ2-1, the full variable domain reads GAGVSQSPSNKVTEKGKDVELRCDPISGHTALYWYRQSLGQGLEFLIYFQGNSAPDKSGLPSDRFSAERTGGSVSTLTIQRTQQEDSAVYLCASSLVVEFYNEQFFGPGTRLTVL.

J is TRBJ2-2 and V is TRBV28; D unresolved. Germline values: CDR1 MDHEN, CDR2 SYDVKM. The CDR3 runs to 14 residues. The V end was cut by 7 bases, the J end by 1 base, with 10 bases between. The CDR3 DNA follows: TGTGCCAGCACTTGGGTCCTGAACACCGGGGAGCTGTTTTTT. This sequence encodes CASTWVLNTGELFF.